This TCR beta chain was recorded in a study of patients and donors after allogeneic stem cell transplantation. From the RT-PCR reads, TCRdb called clonotypes with MiXCR, one entry per CDR3 protein. The sample contains over 350,000 distinct CDR3 sequences, approximately 16% of which appear only once. The CDR3 sequence is 15 residues long. V was clipped by 6 bases and J by 1 base, with 15 bases between them. This clonotype was recorded at least ten times. Sequenced material: blood, either unsorted or a sorted T cell fraction (not recorded which). This receptor was taken from a human donor who was either an allogeneic HSCT recipient or a stem cell or donor lymphocyte infusion donor (not recorded which). It is not recorded whose cells these are; they may come from a transplant donor. The chain joins TRBV12-3 or TRBV12-4 to TRBJ1-2; D perhaps matches TRBD1 (6 bases). CDR3 sequence reads: CASSGTGHLNYGYTF. CDR3 nucleotide sequence: TGTGCCAGCAGCGGAACGGGACATCTTAACTATGGCTACACCTTC.